The 5 T cell receptor beta chains below all came from one sample that was sequenced in a study of T cell clones after liver transplantation. TCRdb's table, derived via immunoSEQ multiplex PCR, lists solely in-frame clones and lacks some. The sample consists of approximately 50,000 clones, approximately 71% of them appearing once. Here the sequenced sample was CD4+ T cells from blood, taken around 52 months after liver transplant. These TCRs come from a human patient who received a liver transplant. Some of the T cells may derive from the graft donor.

The J gene is TRBJ2-3, the V gene TRBV13; tentatively, D is TRBD1 (5 bases). V was shortened by 2 bases and J by 0 bases, with 9 bases between the two germline ends. CDR1 is PRHDT, CDR2 FYEKMQ, per germline (reference sequence). The CDR3 is 15 residues long. The CDR3, as DNA: TGTGCCAGCAGCTTAAAACAGGCTAGCACAGATACGCAGTATTTT. Translating gives CASSLKQASTDTQYF.

The chain joins TRBV28 to TRBJ2-3; TRBD2 might be the D (6 bases). CDR3 length: 15 amino acids. CDR1 is MDHEN, CDR2 SYDVKM, per germline. Trimming stripped 6 bases from V and 2 bases from J, with 15 bases between. The CDR3 sequence is CASSLSGHSTDTQYF. CDR3 sequence (DNA): TGTGCCAGCAGCTTAAGCGGGCACTCCACAGATACGCAGTATTTT. The complete variable domain, with remaining parts taken from reference TRBV28 and TRBJ2-3, reads DVKVTQSSRYLVKRTGEKVFLECVQDMDHENMFWYRQDPGLGLRLIYFSYDVKMKEKGDIPEGYSVSREKKERFSLILESASTNQTSMYLCASSLSGHSTDTQYFGPGTRLTVL.

This clone was found once. This sequence joins TRBV30 and TRBJ2-5, with TRBD1 identical over 7 bases. The CDR3 totals 16 residues. Per the germline V gene, CDR1 is GTSNPN and CDR2 is SVGIG (reference sequence). Trimming removed 0 bases from V and 5 bases from J; junction bases left unmatched: 12. DNA for the CDR3: TGTGCCTGGAGTGTAAATGGACAGGCGCTCACGGAGACCCAGTACTTC. Its protein product is CAWSVNGQALTETQYF.

The genes are TRBV28 and TRBJ1-1; D may be TRBD1 (6 bases). V was cut by 11 bases and J by 4 bases, with 17 bases left in between. The germline V gene encodes CDR1 MDHEN and CDR2 SYDVKM. This CDR3 comprises 13 residues. The CDR3: CAHSGGTGTEAFF. The CDR3 DNA is TGTGCCCACTCGGGGGGCACGGGCACTGAAGCTTTCTTT. The full variable domain, rest sourced from reference TRBV28 and TRBJ1-1, is DVKVTQSSRYLVKRTGEKVFLECVQDMDHENMFWYRQDPGLGLRLIYFSYDVKMKEKGDIPEGYSVSREKKERFSLILESASTNQTSMYLCAHSGGTGTEAFFGQGTRLTVV.

In this sample, this clone turned up a few times. This rearrangement joins TRBV18 to TRBJ1-1; D remains ambiguous. The V gene lost 8 bases and the J gene lost 1 base, with 11 bases spanning the gap. The length of the CDR3 is 13 residues. Per the germline V gene, CDR1 is KGHSH and CDR2 is LQKENI. The CDR3 loop reads CASGGQSNTEAFF. In DNA, the CDR3 is TGTGCCAGCGGTGGGCAATCGAACACTGAAGCTTTCTTT. Full variable domain (rest looked up from reference TRBV18 and TRBJ1-1): NAGVMQNPRHLVRRRGQEARLRCSPMKGHSHVYWYRQLPEEGLKFMVYLQKENIIDESGMPKERFSAEFPKEGPSILRIQQVVRGDSAAYFCASGGQSNTEAFFGQGTRLTVV.